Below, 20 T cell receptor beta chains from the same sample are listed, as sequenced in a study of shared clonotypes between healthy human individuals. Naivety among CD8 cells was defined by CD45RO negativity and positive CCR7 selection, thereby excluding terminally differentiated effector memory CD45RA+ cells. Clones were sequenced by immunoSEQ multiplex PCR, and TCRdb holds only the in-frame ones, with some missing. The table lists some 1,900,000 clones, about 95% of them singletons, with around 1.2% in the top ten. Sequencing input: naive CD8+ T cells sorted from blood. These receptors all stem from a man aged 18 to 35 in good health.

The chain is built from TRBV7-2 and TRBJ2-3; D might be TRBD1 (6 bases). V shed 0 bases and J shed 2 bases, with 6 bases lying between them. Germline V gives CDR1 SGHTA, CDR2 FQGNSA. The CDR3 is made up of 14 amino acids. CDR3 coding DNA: TGTGCCAGCAGCTTAGCGGGGGCCACAGATACGCAGTATTTT. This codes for CASSLAGATDTQYF.

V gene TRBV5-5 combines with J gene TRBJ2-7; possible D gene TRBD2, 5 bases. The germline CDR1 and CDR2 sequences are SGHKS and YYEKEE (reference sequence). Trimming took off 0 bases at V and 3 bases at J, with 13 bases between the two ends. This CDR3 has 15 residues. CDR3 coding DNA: TGTGCCAGCAGCTTGGTAGAGGGAAATTTCTACGAGCAGTACTTC. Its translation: CASSLVEGNFYEQYF.

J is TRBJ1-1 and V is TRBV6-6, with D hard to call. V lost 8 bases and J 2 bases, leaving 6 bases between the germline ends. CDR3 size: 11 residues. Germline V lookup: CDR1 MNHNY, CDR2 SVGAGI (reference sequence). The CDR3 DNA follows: TGTGCCAGCGGAGATAACACTGAAGCTTTCTTT. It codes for CASGDNTEAFF.

The CDR3 region has the DNA TGCGCCAGCAGCTATAAAATGACAGGGAACTATGGCTACACCTTC. This encodes CASSYKMTGNYGYTF. J is TRBJ1-2 and V is TRBV4-1, with 7 bases matching TRBD1. Germline CDR1 MGHRA, CDR2 YSYEKL. Trimming removed 5 bases from V and 2 bases from J; junction bases left unmatched: 8. CDR3 size: 15 residues.

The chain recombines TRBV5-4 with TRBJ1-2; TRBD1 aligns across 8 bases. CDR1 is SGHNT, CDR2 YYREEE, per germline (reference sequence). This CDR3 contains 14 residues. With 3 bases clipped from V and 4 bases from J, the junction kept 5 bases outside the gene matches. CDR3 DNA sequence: TGTGCCAGCAGCTCGTGGGGGACAGGCTATGGCTACACCTTC. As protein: CASSSWGTGYGYTF.

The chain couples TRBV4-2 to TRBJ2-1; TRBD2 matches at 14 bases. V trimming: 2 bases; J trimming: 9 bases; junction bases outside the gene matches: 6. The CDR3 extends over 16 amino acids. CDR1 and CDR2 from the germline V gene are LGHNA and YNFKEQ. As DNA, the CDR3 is TGTGCCAGCAGCCAAAGCCAGGGACTAGCGGGAGTTGAGCAGTTCTTC. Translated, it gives CASSQSQGLAGVEQFF.

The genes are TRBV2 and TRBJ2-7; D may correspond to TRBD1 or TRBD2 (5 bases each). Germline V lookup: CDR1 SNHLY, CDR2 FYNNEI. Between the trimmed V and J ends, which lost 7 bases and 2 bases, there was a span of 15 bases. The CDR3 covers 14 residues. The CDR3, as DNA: TGTGCCAGCATGGGGGTGCAGGCGCCCTACGAGCAGTACTTC. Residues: CASMGVQAPYEQYF. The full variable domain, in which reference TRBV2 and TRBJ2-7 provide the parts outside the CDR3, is EPEVTQTPSHQVTQMGQEVILRCVPISNHLYFYWYRQILGQKVEFLVSFYNNEISEKSEIFDDQFSVERPDGSNFTLKIRSTKLEDSAMYFCASMGVQAPYEQYFGPGTRLTVT.

The CDR3 nucleotides read TGTGCCAGCAGTGCTGACAGGGGAGACTACGAGCAGTACTTC. Translated, it gives CASSADRGDYEQYF. The J gene is TRBJ2-7, the V gene TRBV27; 8 bases are shared with TRBD1. Trimming removed 5 bases from V and 3 bases from J; junction bases left unmatched: 6. Germline V gives CDR1 MNHEY, CDR2 SMNVEV (reference sequence). This CDR3 has 14 residues.

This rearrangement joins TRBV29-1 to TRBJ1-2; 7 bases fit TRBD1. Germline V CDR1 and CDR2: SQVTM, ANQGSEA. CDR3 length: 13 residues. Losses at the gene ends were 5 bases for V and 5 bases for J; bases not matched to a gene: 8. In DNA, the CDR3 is TGCAGCGTTAGAACAGGGGAGGATTATGGCTACACCTTC. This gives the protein CSVRTGEDYGYTF.

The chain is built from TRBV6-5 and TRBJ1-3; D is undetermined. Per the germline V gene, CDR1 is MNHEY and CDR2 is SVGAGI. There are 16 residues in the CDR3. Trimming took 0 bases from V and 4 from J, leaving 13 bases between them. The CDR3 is CASSYSASAFGNTIYF. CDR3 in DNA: TGTGCCAGCAGTTACTCGGCGAGTGCCTTCGGAAACACCATATATTTT.

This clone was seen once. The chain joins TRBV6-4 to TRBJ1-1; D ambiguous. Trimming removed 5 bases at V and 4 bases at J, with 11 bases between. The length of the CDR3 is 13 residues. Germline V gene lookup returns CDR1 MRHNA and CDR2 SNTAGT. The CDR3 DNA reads TGTGCCAGCAGTTGGGTTGATGGCACTGAAGCTTTCTTT. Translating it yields CASSWVDGTEAFF.

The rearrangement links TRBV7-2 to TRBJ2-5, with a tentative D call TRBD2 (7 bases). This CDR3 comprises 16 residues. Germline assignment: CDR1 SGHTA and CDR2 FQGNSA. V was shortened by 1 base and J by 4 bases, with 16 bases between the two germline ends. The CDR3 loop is CASSLGGGGFIETQYF. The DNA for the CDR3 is TGTGCCAGCAGCTTAGGAGGGGGAGGGTTCATAGAGACCCAGTACTTC.

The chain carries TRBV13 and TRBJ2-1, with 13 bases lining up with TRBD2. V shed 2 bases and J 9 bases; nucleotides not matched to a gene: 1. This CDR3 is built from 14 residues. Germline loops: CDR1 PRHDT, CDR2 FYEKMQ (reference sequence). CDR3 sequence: CASSLRLAGGEQFF. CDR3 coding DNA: TGTGCCAGCAGCTTAAGACTAGCGGGAGGTGAGCAGTTCTTC.

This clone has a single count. DNA for the CDR3: TGCGCCAGCAGCCAAGTATTTTCGGGACAGAGCTCCTACGAGCAGTACTTC. The encoded protein is CASSQVFSGQSSYEQYF. V is TRBV4-1 and J is TRBJ2-7, with 7 bases identical to TRBD1. V lost 1 base and J lost 0; bases outside the gene matches: 9. Germline loops: CDR1 MGHRA, CDR2 YSYEKL. The CDR3 has 17 amino acids.

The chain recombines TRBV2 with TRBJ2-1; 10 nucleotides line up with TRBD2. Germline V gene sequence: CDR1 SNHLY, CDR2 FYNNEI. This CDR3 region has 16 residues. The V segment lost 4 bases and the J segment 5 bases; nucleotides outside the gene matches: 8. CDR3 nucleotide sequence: TGTGCCAGCAGTGGTTCGAGCGGGGGGGATCACAATGAGCAGTTCTTC. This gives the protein CASSGSSGGDHNEQFF.

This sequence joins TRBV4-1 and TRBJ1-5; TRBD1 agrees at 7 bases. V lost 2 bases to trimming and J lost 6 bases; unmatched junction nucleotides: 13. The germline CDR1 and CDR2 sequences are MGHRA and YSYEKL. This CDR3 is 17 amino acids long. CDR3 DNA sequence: TGCGCCAGCAGCCAACGTGAGGCGACAGGGTCCGGTCAGCCCCAGCATTTT. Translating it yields CASSQREATGSGQPQHF.

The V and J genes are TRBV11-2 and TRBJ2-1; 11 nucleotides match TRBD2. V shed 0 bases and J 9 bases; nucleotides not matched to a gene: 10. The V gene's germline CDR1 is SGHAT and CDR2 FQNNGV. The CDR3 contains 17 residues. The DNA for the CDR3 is TGTGCCAGCAGCTTAGATCATACTAGCGGGAGTTCGGGTGAGCAGTTCTTC. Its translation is CASSLDHTSGSSGEQFF.

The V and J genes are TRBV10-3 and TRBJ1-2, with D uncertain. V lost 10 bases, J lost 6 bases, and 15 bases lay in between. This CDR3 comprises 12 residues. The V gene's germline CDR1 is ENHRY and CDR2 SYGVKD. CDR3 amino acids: CATRDSKDGYTF. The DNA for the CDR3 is TGTGCCACAAGAGACTCGAAGGATGGCTACACCTTC.

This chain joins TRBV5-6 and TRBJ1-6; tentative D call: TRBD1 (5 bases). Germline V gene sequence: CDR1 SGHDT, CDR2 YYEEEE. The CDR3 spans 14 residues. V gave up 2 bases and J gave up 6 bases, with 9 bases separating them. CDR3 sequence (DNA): TGTGCCAGCAGCTTTCGGACACCTAATTCACCCCTCCACTTT. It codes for CASSFRTPNSPLHF.

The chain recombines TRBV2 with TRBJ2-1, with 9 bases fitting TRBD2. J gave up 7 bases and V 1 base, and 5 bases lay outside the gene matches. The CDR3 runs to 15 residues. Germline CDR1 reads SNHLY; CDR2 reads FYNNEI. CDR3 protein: CASSEVREGRNEQFF. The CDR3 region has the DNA TGTGCCAGCAGTGAAGTGCGGGAGGGTCGGAATGAGCAGTTCTTC.